What follows are 18 T cell receptor beta chains derived from one specimen sequenced in a study of Graves' ophthalmopathy and Graves' hyperthyroidism. The sequenced template was RNA, covering the TCR beta CDR3 region. HTBI primers were used in a first-round RT-PCR, which preceded a second-round multiplex PCR. TCRdb re-called the multiplex PCR reads with MiXCR, one entry per CDR3 protein. The sample records roughly 500,000 distinct CDR3 sequences, around 15% being singletons. Source material: blood. The receptors were gathered from a woman aged 30 to 39 with Graves' ophthalmopathy.

The sample holds many counts of this clonotype. The CDR3 reads CSVSPPPGPGYGYTF. In nucleotides, the CDR3 is TGCAGTGTTTCACCCCCGCCGGGGCCCGGCTATGGCTACACCTTC. This chain joins TRBV20-1 and TRBJ1-2, with D perhaps TRBD1 (5 bases). The germline CDR1 and CDR2 sequences are DFQATT and SNEGSKA (reference sequence). The V gene lost 7 bases and the J gene lost 4 bases, with 22 bases spanning the gap. The CDR3 sequence is 15 residues long.

This clonotype has at least ten counts. This chain connects TRBV6-2 or TRBV6-3 to TRBJ2-7, with D perhaps being TRBD1 or TRBD2 (5 bases each). Germline CDR1 is MNHEY and CDR2 is SVGEGT. V was trimmed by 7 bases and J by 4 bases, leaving 20 bases between them. The CDR3 contains 15 residues. The CDR3: CASNPRADNDYEQYF. The CDR3 DNA reads as TGTGCCAGCAATCCCCGAGCGGACAATGATTACGAGCAGTACTTC.

This clonotype occurred many times. The chain employs TRBV20-1 and TRBJ1-5; D ambiguous. V gave up 4 bases and J gave up 3 bases, with 10 bases separating them. The CDR3 runs to 13 residues. Germline V lookup: CDR1 DFQATT, CDR2 SNEGSKA (reference sequence). The CDR3 coding sequence is TGCAGTGCTAATGGGCTCAACAATCAGCCCCAGCATTTT. Translated, it gives CSANGLNNQPQHF.

This clonotype was detected many times. This chain joins TRBV10-3 and TRBJ2-7; tentative D call: TRBD1 (5 bases). Trimming took 3 bases from V and 4 from J, leaving 13 bases between them. This CDR3 spans 14 amino acids. CDR1 and CDR2 from the germline V gene are ENHRY and SYGVKD. The CDR3 DNA is TGTGCCATCAGTGAAGGCAGGGTAAGGTACGAGCAGTACTTC. It encodes CAISEGRVRYEQYF.

This clonotype has at least ten counts. V is TRBV12-3 or TRBV12-4 and J is TRBJ1-1; possible D gene TRBD1, 5 bases. Trimming left V 7 bases short and J 0 bases short, with 12 bases between. The CDR3 is 14 amino acids. The CDR3 nucleotides read TGTGCCAGCAATACCCCGACAGTGAACACTGAAGCTTTCTTT. Amino acids: CASNTPTVNTEAFF.

This clonotype has at least ten counts. This chain uses TRBV11-2 with TRBJ1-5, with a weak D call TRBD1 (6 bases). The germline V gene has CDR1 SGHAT and CDR2 FQNNGV. The CDR3 contains 18 residues. The V gene lost 1 base and the J gene lost 6 bases, with 22 bases spanning the gap. CDR3: CASSLVPQGKSFSQPQHF. The CDR3 DNA follows: TGTGCCAGCAGCTTAGTTCCGCAGGGGAAGAGTTTCAGTCAGCCCCAGCATTTT.

The chain is built from TRBV18 and TRBJ1-5, with D perhaps TRBD1 (6 bases). The CDR3 totals 17 residues. Germline lookup yields CDR1 KGHSH and CDR2 LQKENI. Trimming cost V 2 bases and J 4 bases, with 18 bases left between them. The CDR3 here is CASSPDAQGLLNQPQHF. In nucleotides, the CDR3 is TGTGCCAGCTCACCAGACGCACAGGGCCTCTTGAATCAGCCCCAGCATTTT.

This clonotype has a count of ten or more. The V gene is TRBV5-1, the J gene TRBJ2-7, with 8 bases matching TRBD1. The CDR3 runs to 14 residues. Unmatched junction bases numbered 4, after V lost 0 bases and J lost 5 bases. Per germline, CDR1 SGHRS and CDR2 YFSETQ. Here the CDR3 DNA reads TGCGCCAGCAGCTTGGGACAGGGGCTGGACGAGCAGTACTTC. It encodes CASSLGQGLDEQYF.

This clonotype was detected many times. The CDR3 nucleotides are TGCAGTGCTAACTCACCCCAGGCAGGGGCCACTAATCAGCCCCAGCATTTT. It yields the protein CSANSPQAGATNQPQHF. The chain recombines TRBV20-1 with TRBJ1-5, with D possibly matching TRBD1 (6 bases). CDR3 length: 17 residues. The germline CDR1 and CDR2 sequences are DFQATT and SNEGSKA (reference sequence). Trimming left V 4 bases short and J 4 bases short, with 23 bases between.

V usage is TRBV10-2 and J usage is TRBJ2-7, with D possibly being TRBD1 (6 bases). The CDR3 runs to 15 residues. The germline V gene has CDR1 WSHSY and CDR2 SAAADI. V shed 3 bases and J shed 6 bases, with 18 bases lying between them. The CDR3: CASSDRTVGLGEQYF. In DNA, the CDR3 is TGCGCCAGCAGTGACAGGACAGTCGGGTTGGGCGAGCAGTACTTC.

There are many counts of this clonotype. The chain is built from TRBV20-1 and TRBJ1-5; 9 nucleotides line up with TRBD1. Germline CDR1 is DFQATT and CDR2 is SNEGSKA (reference sequence). The V segment lost 1 base and the J segment 6 bases; nucleotides outside the gene matches: 1. There are 13 residues in the CDR3. CDR3 DNA: TGCAGTGCTAGAGTGGACAGGGGTCAGCCCCAGCATTTT. Translating gives CSARVDRGQPQHF.

This clonotype showed up many times. The V gene is TRBV6-1, the J gene TRBJ2-7; 8 nucleotides line up with TRBD1. This CDR3 is built from 14 residues. Germline V CDR1 and CDR2: MNHNS, SASEGT. V lost 8 bases to trimming and J lost 2 bases; unmatched junction nucleotides: 8. This chain's CDR3 is CASHTTGEAYEQYF. The DNA of the CDR3 is TGTGCCAGCCATACGACAGGGGAGGCCTACGAGCAGTACTTC.

This clonotype occurred many times. The chain links TRBV28 to TRBJ1-2; the match to TRBD1 covers 9 bases. The CDR3 contains 15 residues. From germline, CDR1 is MDHEN and CDR2 SYDVKM. J gave up 2 bases and V 6 bases, and 7 bases lay outside the gene matches. CDR3 in amino acids: CASRLQGARNYGYTF. The CDR3 region has the DNA TGTGCCAGCAGATTACAGGGGGCCAGAAACTATGGCTACACCTTC.

V gene TRBV30 combines with J gene TRBJ1-2; the match to TRBD1 covers 11 bases. V was pared by 5 bases and J by 4 bases, with 12 bases of the junction left unmatched. Looked up from germline, CDR1 is GTSNPN and CDR2 is SVGIG (reference sequence). This CDR3 contains 16 residues. The CDR3, as DNA: TGTGCCTGGGAGGGACAGGGGGAAGGGGACCTCTATGGCTACACCTTC. This codes for CAWEGQGEGDLYGYTF.

This clonotype was observed many times. The genes are TRBV24-1 and TRBJ2-5; D is unresolved. V lost 1 base, J lost 1 base, and 12 bases lay in between. Germline CDR1 reads KGHDR; CDR2 reads SFDVKD. The CDR3 spans 16 residues. CDR3 coding DNA: TGTGCCACCAGTGATTTCCCTAAAGGTCTCCAAGAGACCCAGTACTTC. Residues: CATSDFPKGLQETQYF.

On this clonotype: A much larger clone sits a single nucleotide away, making a read error possible. The chain carries TRBV20-1 and TRBJ2-7; D perhaps matches TRBD2 (6 bases). The CDR3 loop spans 14 amino acids. Germline loops: CDR1 DFQATT, CDR2 SNEGSKA (reference sequence). CDR3 residues: CGARMTSSDYEQYF. CDR3 DNA: TGCGGTGCTAGAATGACTAGTTCCGACTACGAGCAGTACTTC.

V usage is TRBV20-1 and J usage is TRBJ2-7, with no clear D. V lost 3 bases to trimming and J lost 2 bases, with 23 bases between them. Germline values: CDR1 DFQATT, CDR2 SNEGSKA (reference sequence). The CDR3 is 17 amino acids. Here the CDR3 reads CSASKRRTELRAYEQYF. As DNA, the CDR3 is TGCAGTGCTAGTAAGCGAAGGACCGAACTCCGGGCCTACGAGCAGTACTTC.

This clonotype was seen ten or more times. This chain connects TRBV20-1 to TRBJ2-5; TRBD1 aligns across 8 bases. With V trimmed by 3 bases and J by 2 bases, 5 bases remained unmatched. Per the germline V gene, CDR1 is DFQATT and CDR2 is SNEGSKA (reference sequence). The CDR3 consists of 14 residues. This CDR3 is CSARDRDRQETQYF. In DNA form, the CDR3 reads TGCAGTGCTAGGGACAGGGACAGACAAGAGACCCAGTACTTC.